Listed here are 25 T cell receptor beta chains from one sample, sequenced in a study of beta chain features in type 1 diabetes. The isolated RNA, all of it, was reverse transcribed, so expressed TCRB transcripts were what got sequenced. Assay: immunoSEQ multiplex PCR; the TCRdb copy retains only in-frame clones and omits some. The data hold more than 150,000 clones, with about an eighth observed a single time. The specimen was central memory CD4+ T cells from blood. The receptor set was obtained from a woman under 30 in good health.

This chain connects TRBV6-5 to TRBJ2-1; 11 nucleotides align to TRBD2. CDR1 is MNHEY and CDR2 is SVGAGI in the germline V gene. The ends lost 1 base at V and 9 bases at J; junction bases unmatched: 8. The CDR3 runs 16 residues. CDR3 in amino acids: CASSYFSASGRTEQFF. In DNA, the CDR3 is TGTGCCAGCAGTTACTTCTCCGCTAGCGGGAGGACTGAGCAGTTCTTC.

This sequence joins TRBV9 and TRBJ2-4; TRBD1 agrees at 11 bases. This CDR3 is 15 amino acids long. Germline V gene data show CDR1 as SGDLS and CDR2 as YYNGEE. The V and J ends lost 3 bases and 7 bases, in that order; junction bases with no gene match: 6. CDR3 loop: CASSAGQGAGNIQYF. CDR3 DNA sequence: TGTGCCAGCAGCGCCGGACAGGGGGCGGGTAACATTCAGTACTTC.

This chain joins TRBV5-4 and TRBJ1-1; the D is unclear. The CDR3 totals 14 residues. CDR1 SGHNT and CDR2 YYREEE come from the germline V gene (reference sequence). Trimming took off 4 bases at V and 0 bases at J, with 10 bases between the two ends. CDR3 in amino acids: CASSTYGVNTEAFF. CDR3 DNA sequence: TGTGCCAGCAGCACATACGGGGTGAACACTGAAGCTTTCTTT.

Regarding this clone: This sample also contains other DNA sequences that code for the same CDR3. This chain connects TRBV29-1 to TRBJ2-7, with 10 bases fitting TRBD2. Germline CDR1 reads SQVTM; CDR2 reads ANQGSEA. J gave up 2 bases and V 6 bases, and 4 bases lay outside the gene matches. This CDR3 is 13 amino acids long. CDR3 sequence reads: CSVDLAGAYEQYF. CDR3 in DNA: TGCAGCGTCGATCTAGCGGGAGCCTACGAGCAGTACTTC.

This clone was detected only a few times. V and J are TRBV19 and TRBJ2-1; 9 bases are a match to TRBD2. V was clipped by 5 bases and J by 9 bases; unmatched bases: 14. From germline, CDR1 is LNHDA and CDR2 SQIVND (reference sequence). The CDR3 is 16 amino acids. The CDR3 nucleotides are TGTGCCAGTAGTTCCCGACGTAGCGGGAGAGTCGGTGAGCAGTTCTTC. Amino acids: CASSSRRSGRVGEQFF. The variable domain in full, completed from reference TRBV19 and TRBJ2-1, reads DGGITQSPKYLFRKEGQNVTLSCEQNLNHDAMYWYRQDPGQGLRLIYYSQIVNDFQKGDIAEGYSVSREKKESFPLTVTSAQKNPTAFYLCASSSRRSGRVGEQFFGPGTRLTVL.

The CDR3 sequence is CASRGSGSYNEQFF. Here the CDR3 DNA reads TGTGCCAGTAGGGGTAGCGGGTCCTACAATGAGCAGTTCTTC. The J gene is TRBJ2-1, the V gene TRBV28, with 7 bases that match TRBD2. Germline CDR1 MDHEN, CDR2 SYDVKM. J was trimmed by 1 base and V by 9 bases; bases with no gene match: 6. CDR3 size: 14 residues.

The chain uses TRBV30 and TRBJ2-1, with D tentatively TRBD2 (6 bases). This CDR3 region has 14 residues. V was trimmed by 0 bases and J by 10 bases, leaving 16 bases between them. The V gene's germline CDR1 is GTSNPN and CDR2 SVGIG (reference sequence). This CDR3 is CAWSVGTGVSEQFF. The CDR3 nucleotides read TGTGCCTGGAGTGTAGGTACGGGGGTCAGCGAGCAGTTCTTC. Using reference TRBV30 and TRBJ2-1 for the parts outside the CDR3, the full variable domain is SQTIHQWPATLVQPVGSPLSLECTVEGTSNPNLYWYRQAAGRGLQLLFYSVGIGQISSEVPQNLSASRPQDRQFILSSKKLLLSDSGFYLCAWSVGTGVSEQFFGPGTRLTVL.

This clone was observed a handful of times. V and J are TRBV11-2 and TRBJ1-1; 8 positions match TRBD1. V lost 3 bases, J lost 5 bases, and 11 bases stayed unmatched. CDR1 and CDR2 from the germline V gene are SGHAT and FQNNGV. This CDR3 region has 16 residues. The CDR3 DNA sequence: TGTGCCAGCAGCTTGAACAGGGGGGGGTGGAAGACTGAAGCTTTCTTT. Its translation: CASSLNRGGWKTEAFF.

The V call is TRBV28, the J call TRBJ2-1, with TRBD1 matching 9 bases. V trimming: 3 bases; J trimming: 8 bases; junction bases outside the gene matches: 8. The CDR3 spans 15 residues. The germline gives CDR1 MDHEN, CDR2 SYDVKM. In DNA form, the CDR3 reads TGTGCCAGCAGTTTGGCGGGGACAGGGTCCCATGAGCAGTTCTTC. Translation gives CASSLAGTGSHEQFF.

The V call is TRBV19, the J call TRBJ1-2; a weak D match, TRBD1 (5 bases). The length of the CDR3 is 13 residues. Per the germline V gene, CDR1 is LNHDA and CDR2 is SQIVND (reference sequence). Trimming took off 4 bases at V and 6 bases at J, with 12 bases between the two ends. The CDR3 sequence: CASSSRDFDGYTF. The DNA of the CDR3 is TGTGCCAGTAGTAGCAGGGATTTCGATGGCTACACCTTC.

This clone was observed a handful of times. This rearrangement joins TRBV29-1 to TRBJ1-2, with 8 bases lining up with TRBD1. V lost 0 bases, J lost 4 bases, and 4 bases stayed unmatched. There are 14 residues in the CDR3. CDR1 is SQVTM and CDR2 is ANQGSEA in the germline V gene. The CDR3 loop is CSVEDWTGPYGYTF. The CDR3 coding sequence is TGCAGCGTTGAAGATTGGACAGGGCCCTATGGCTACACCTTC.

This clone was seen only a few times. This chain joins TRBV30 and TRBJ2-7, with TRBD2 as a possible D gene (6 bases). This CDR3 spans 14 amino acids. V shed 1 base and J shed 1 base, with 11 bases lying between them. The germline V gene has CDR1 GTSNPN and CDR2 SVGIG (reference sequence). DNA for the CDR3: TGTGCCTGGAGTGCCGGGGGAATATCCTACGAGCAGTACTTC. This encodes CAWSAGGISYEQYF.

This clone was detected a few times. The DNA of the CDR3 is TGTGCCAGCTCACCATGGACAGAAAACATTCAGTACTTC. This sequence encodes CASSPWTENIQYF. J is TRBJ2-4 and V is TRBV18; the D gene is possibly TRBD1 (6 bases). V lost 2 bases, J lost 5 bases, and 7 bases lay in between. The germline V gene has CDR1 KGHSH and CDR2 LQKENI. The CDR3 has 13 amino acids.

The chain recombines TRBV30 with TRBJ2-1; 10 bases line up with TRBD1. The germline V gene encodes CDR1 GTSNPN and CDR2 SVGIG (reference sequence). J gave up 0 bases and V 0 bases, and 5 bases lay outside the gene matches. There are 17 residues in the CDR3. The CDR3 reads CAWSVTRTGGSYNEQFF. As DNA, the CDR3 is TGTGCCTGGAGTGTGACGCGGACAGGGGGCTCCTACAATGAGCAGTTCTTC.

The rearrangement links TRBV21-1 to TRBJ2-7; the table names TRBD2, a call not compared with the DNA. TRBV21-1 has pseudogene status. CDR3 length equals 16 residues. CDR3 coding DNA: TGTGCCAGCAGCAAATTAACCAAGCGGGAAACCTACGAGCAGTACTTC. This gives the protein CASSKLTKRETYEQYF.

V and J are TRBV5-4 and TRBJ1-4; D may be TRBD1 (6 bases). CDR1 and CDR2 (germline): SGHNT, YYREEE (reference sequence). V was cut by 2 bases and J by 0 bases, with 14 bases left in between. This CDR3 is built from 17 residues. The CDR3 spells CASSFLGGPATNEKLFF. The CDR3, as DNA: TGTGCCAGCAGCTTCCTCGGGGGGCCGGCAACTAATGAAAAACTGTTTTTT.

This clone was counted a few times. This chain uses TRBV5-4 with TRBJ2-5; possibly TRBD2 for D (5 bases). Germline V gene data show CDR1 as SGHNT and CDR2 as YYREEE (reference sequence). This CDR3 region has 14 residues. V dropped 4 bases and J dropped 1 base, with 11 bases sitting between them. The CDR3 sequence is CASSPNAGQETQYF. The CDR3 coding sequence is TGTGCCAGCAGCCCTAACGCGGGCCAAGAGACCCAGTACTTC.

The chain employs TRBV7-2 and TRBJ2-7, with TRBD2 identical over 8 bases. J was trimmed by 0 bases and V by 2 bases; bases with no gene match: 9. Germline lookup yields CDR1 SGHTA and CDR2 FQGNSA. The CDR3 spans 17 residues. The CDR3 sequence: CASSLMYGTSVSYEQYF. CDR3 in DNA: TGTGCCAGCAGCTTAATGTACGGGACTAGTGTCTCCTACGAGCAGTACTTC.

V usage is TRBV25-1 and J usage is TRBJ2-7; 10 positions match TRBD1. V lost 3 bases to trimming and J lost 0 bases; unmatched junction nucleotides: 5. Germline V gives CDR1 MGHDK, CDR2 SYGVNS. The CDR3 consists of 16 residues. CDR3 in amino acids: CASSDPGQGSSYEQYF. CDR3 DNA: TGTGCCAGCAGTGATCCGGGACAGGGGAGCTCCTACGAGCAGTACTTC.

The J gene is TRBJ1-5, the V gene TRBV5-4; D remains ambiguous. V lost 0 bases, J lost 6 bases, and 13 bases lay in between. The CDR3 is 15 amino acids. From germline, CDR1 is SGHNT and CDR2 YYREEE (reference sequence). The CDR3 loop is CASSLGGSNVQPQHF. The CDR3 DNA reads as TGTGCCAGCAGCTTGGGAGGGTCGAACGTTCAGCCCCAGCATTTT.

This chain connects TRBV11-1 to TRBJ1-2, with D possibly being TRBD1 (6 bases). V was clipped by 6 bases and J by 4 bases, with 15 bases between them. CDR1 and CDR2 from the germline V gene are SGHAT and FQDESV (reference sequence). CDR3 length: 14 amino acids. CDR3 DNA: TGTGCCAGCAGTCAACCTACAGGGAGCTATGGCTACACCTTC. Its translation is CASSQPTGSYGYTF.

J is TRBJ2-6 and V is TRBV25-1; TRBD1 matches at 8 bases. The CDR3 covers 16 residues. Germline CDR1 is MGHDK and CDR2 is SYGVNS. The V segment lost 5 bases and the J segment 2 bases; nucleotides outside the gene matches: 5. For the CDR3, the DNA is TGTGCCAGCAGTTGGGACAGGTTCCCTGGGGCCAACGTCCTGACTTTC. It is translated as CASSWDRFPGANVLTF.

This clone was counted a few times. V and J are TRBV19 and TRBJ1-2; D is possibly TRBD1 (5 bases). Germline V gene data show CDR1 as LNHDA and CDR2 as SQIVND (reference sequence). This CDR3 contains 15 residues. The germline V and J ends were trimmed by 5 bases and 2 bases, with 15 bases remaining between them. CDR3 in DNA: TGTGCCAGTAGTCCAGGGTGGAGCTCCAACTATGGCTACACCTTC. This gives the protein CASSPGWSSNYGYTF. The whole variable domain, remainder taken from reference TRBV19 and TRBJ1-2, is DGGITQSPKYLFRKEGQNVTLSCEQNLNHDAMYWYRQDPGQGLRLIYYSQIVNDFQKGDIAEGYSVSREKKESFPLTVTSAQKNPTAFYLCASSPGWSSNYGYTFGSGTRLTVV.

This clone came up a few times. This rearrangement joins TRBV5-1 to TRBJ2-7; D perhaps matches TRBD2 (6 bases). With 8 bases removed from V and 7 bases from J, the gap between germline ends came to 22 bases. CDR1 is SGHRS, CDR2 YFSETQ, per germline. This CDR3 contains 14 residues. In DNA, the CDR3 is TGCGCCAGTAGCCTAGTAGGAGGGGTACGGGAGCAGTACTTC. Translating it yields CASSLVGGVREQYF.

Concerning this clone itself: This CDR3 is also generated by other DNA sequences in the sample. This sequence joins TRBV7-9 and TRBJ2-1; D call uncertain. V lost 5 bases, J lost 2 bases, and 10 bases lay in between. The CDR3 is made up of 14 amino acids. CDR1 SEHNR and CDR2 FQNEAQ come from the germline V gene (reference sequence). CDR3 sequence (DNA): TGTGCCAGCAGCCTAGGCGGAACCTACAATGAGCAGTTCTTC. This sequence encodes CASSLGGTYNEQFF.